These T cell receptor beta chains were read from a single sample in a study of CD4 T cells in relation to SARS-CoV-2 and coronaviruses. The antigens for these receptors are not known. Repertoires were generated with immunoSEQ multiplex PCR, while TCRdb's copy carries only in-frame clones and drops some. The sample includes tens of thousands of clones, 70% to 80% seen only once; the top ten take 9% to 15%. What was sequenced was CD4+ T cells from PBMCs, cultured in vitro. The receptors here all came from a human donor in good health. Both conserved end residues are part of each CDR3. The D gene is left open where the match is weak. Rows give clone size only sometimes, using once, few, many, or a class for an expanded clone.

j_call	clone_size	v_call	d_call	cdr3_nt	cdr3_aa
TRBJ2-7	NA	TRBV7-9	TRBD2	TGTGCCAGCAGCTACGGACTAGCGGGAGATCCTGGCGCCTTC	CASSYGLAGDPGAF
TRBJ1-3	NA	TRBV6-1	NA	TGTGCCAGCAGTGAAAAGGACACTCGCATCTCTGGAAACACCATATATTTT	CASSEKDTRISGNTIYF
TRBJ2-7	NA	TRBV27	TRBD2	TGTGCCACCCAAACCGGGACTAGCGCATTCGAGCAGTACTTC	CATQTGTSAFEQYF
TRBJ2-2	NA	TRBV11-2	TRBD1	TGTGCCAGCAGCCGACCGGACAGGGCAACCGGGGAGCTGTTTTTT	CASSRPDRATGELFF
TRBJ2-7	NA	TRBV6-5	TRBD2	TGTGCCAGCAGTTACTCTGGTCTAGCGGACTCCTACGAGCAGTACTTC	CASSYSGLADSYEQYF
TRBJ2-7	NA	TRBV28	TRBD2	TGTGCCAGCAGTTTGACTAGCGGGAATCAGGAGCAGTACTTC	CASSLTSGNQEQYF
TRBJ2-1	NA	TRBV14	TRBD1	TGTGCCAGCAGCCGGGGACAGGTGAATGAGCAGTTCTTC	CASSRGQVNEQFF
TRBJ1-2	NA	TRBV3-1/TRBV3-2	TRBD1	TGTGCCAGCAGCCAAGTTCGTACAACTCCGGGACAGGTCAACTATGGCTACACCTTC	CASSQVRTTPGQVNYGYTF
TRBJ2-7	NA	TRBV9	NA	TGTGCCAGCAGCTCCAAAGGCCGGGACTTCTACGAGCAGTACTTC	CASSSKGRDFYEQYF
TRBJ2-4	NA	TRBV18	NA	TGTGCCAGCTCACCAGGGATGGGAACAGCCGAAAACATTCAGTACTTC	CASSPGMGTAENIQYF
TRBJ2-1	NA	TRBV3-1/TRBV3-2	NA	TGTGCCAGCAGCCAAGGCCGTACGAGTCCGTTCTTC	CASSQGRTSPFF
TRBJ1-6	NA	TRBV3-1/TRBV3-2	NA	TGTGCCAGCAGCCAAGTTCAGGGAGAGTCACCCCTCCACTTT	CASSQVQGESPLHF
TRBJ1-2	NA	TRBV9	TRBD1	TGTGCCAGCACACCGGGACAGCTGGCCTATGGCTACACCTTC	CASTPGQLAYGYTF
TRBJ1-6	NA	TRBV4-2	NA	TGTGCCAGCAGCCAAGTTATCCCCGCACCCCTCCACTTT	CASSQVIPAPLHF
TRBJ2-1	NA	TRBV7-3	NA	TGTGCCAGCAGCTTGGGCAGTAACAATGAGCAGTTCTTC	CASSLGSNNEQFF
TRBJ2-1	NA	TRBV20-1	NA	TGCAGTGTTTTCACAGGATATGAGCAGTTCTTC	CSVFTGYEQFF
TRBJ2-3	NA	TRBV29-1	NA	TGCAGCGTTTCCCCCGGGACACTCAACACAGATACGCAGTATTTT	CSVSPGTLNTDTQYF
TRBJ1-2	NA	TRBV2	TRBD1	TGTGCCAGAATACACGCGACAGGGGGGGGTGGCTACACCTTC	CARIHATGGGGYTF
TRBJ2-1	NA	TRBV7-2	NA	TGTGCCAGCAGCTTAGACGGATCCTCCTACAATGAGCAGTTCTTC	CASSLDGSSYNEQFF
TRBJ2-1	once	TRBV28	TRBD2	TGTGCCAGCAGTCGTCTAGCGGGAGGGCTGTATGAGCAGTTCTTC	CASSRLAGGLYEQFF
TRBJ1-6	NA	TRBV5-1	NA	TGCGCCAGCAGCTTGAGGGGGGTAAATAATTCACCCCTCCACTTT	CASSLRGVNNSPLHF
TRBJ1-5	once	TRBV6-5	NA	TGTGCCAGCAGTTTTACATGGACGTCCGACCAGCCCCAGCATTTT	CASSFTWTSDQPQHF
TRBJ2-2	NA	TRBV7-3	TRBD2	TGTGCCAGCAGCTTACTAGCGGGAGAGGGGACCGGGGAGCTGTTTTTT	CASSLLAGEGTGELFF
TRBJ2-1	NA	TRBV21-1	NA	TGTGCCAGCAGCCGAGGATCTCGGGAGAGGTCCTACAATGAGCAGTTCTTC	CASSRGSRERSYNEQFF
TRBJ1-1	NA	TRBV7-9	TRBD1	TGTGCCAGCAGCCTACAGGGGATCGAAGTGGACACTGAAGCTTTCTTT	CASSLQGIEVDTEAFF
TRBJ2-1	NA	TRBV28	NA	TGTGCCAGCAGTTTCAATCCAAGACAGCGGGTCTACAATGAGCAGTTCTTC	CASSFNPRQRVYNEQFF
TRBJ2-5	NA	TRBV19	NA	TGTGCCAGTAGTATGGGCATTATACGACAAGAGACCCAGTACTTC	CASSMGIIRQETQYF
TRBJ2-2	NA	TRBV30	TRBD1	TGTGCCTGGAGTCGTGGGACAGGGGGAACCGGGGAGCTGTTTTTT	CAWSRGTGGTGELFF
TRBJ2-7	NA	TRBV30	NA	TGTGCCTCGACGGGCCCTTCACTAGCCTACGAGCAGTACTTC	CASTGPSLAYEQYF
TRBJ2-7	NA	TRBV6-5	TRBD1	TGTGCCAGCCGATTCCGGGACAGGGGGATCTACGAGCAGTACTTC	CASRFRDRGIYEQYF
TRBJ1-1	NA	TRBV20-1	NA	TGCAGTGCTAGAACCGGGCCCGAAGCTTTCTTT	CSARTGPEAFF
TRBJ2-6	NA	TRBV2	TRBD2	TGTGCCAGCAGTGGCCCCGGGACTAGTGGACTCTCTGGGGCCAACGTCCTGACTTTC	CASSGPGTSGLSGANVLTF
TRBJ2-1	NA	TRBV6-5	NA	TGTGCCAGCAGTTACTCGAGACAGGTGCATGAGCAGTTCTTC	CASSYSRQVHEQFF
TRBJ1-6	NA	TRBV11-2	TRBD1	TGTGCCAGCAGCTCCGCAGGGGGCACTAATTCACCCCTCCACTTT	CASSSAGGTNSPLHF
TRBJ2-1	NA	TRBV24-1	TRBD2	TGTGCCACCAGTGATTGGACTAGCGGGGGGCCCTACAATGAGCAGTTCTTC	CATSDWTSGGPYNEQFF
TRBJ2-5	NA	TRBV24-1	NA	TGTGCCACCAGTGATCCTCTGGACGGAGAGACCCAGTACTTC	CATSDPLDGETQYF
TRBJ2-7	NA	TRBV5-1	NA	TGCGCCAGCAGCTACTTCTCAGGATCAGGCTACGAGCAGTACTTC	CASSYFSGSGYEQYF
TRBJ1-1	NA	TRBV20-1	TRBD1	TGCAGTGCTAGTTATTGGACAGGGAACACTGAAGCTTTCTTT	CSASYWTGNTEAFF
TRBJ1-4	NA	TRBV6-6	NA	TGTGCCAGCAGTTACTCTTCCCGGGGGAGGAGTGAAAAACTGTTTTTT	CASSYSSRGRSEKLFF
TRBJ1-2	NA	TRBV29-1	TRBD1	TGCAGCGTTGAGAGACAGGGGGAAGGCTATGGCTACACCTTC	CSVERQGEGYGYTF
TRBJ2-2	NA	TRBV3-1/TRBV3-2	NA	TGTGCCAGCAGGGTAGGGCCCGGGGAGCTGTTTTTT	CASRVGPGELFF
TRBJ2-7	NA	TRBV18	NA	TGTGCCAGCTCACCACTTCCCCGGGGTGGATCCTACGAGCAGTACTTC	CASSPLPRGGSYEQYF
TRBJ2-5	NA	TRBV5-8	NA	TGTGCCAGCAGCTTTCAGAGGACCCAGTACTTC	CASSFQRTQYF
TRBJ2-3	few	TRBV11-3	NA	TGTGCCAGCAGCTTAGCCAGCGGAAGCACAGATACGCAGTATTTT	CASSLASGSTDTQYF
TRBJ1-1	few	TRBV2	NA	TGTGCCAGCAGTGTAGGTGAGATTGAGTCTGCTTTCTTT	CASSVGEIESAFF
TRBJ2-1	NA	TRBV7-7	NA	TGTGCCAGCAGCCCACAGGGTGAGGCCGATGAGCAGTTCTTC	CASSPQGEADEQFF
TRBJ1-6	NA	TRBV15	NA	TGTGCCACCAGCACCACACGGAATAATTCACCCCTCCACTTT	CATSTTRNNSPLHF
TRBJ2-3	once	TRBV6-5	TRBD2	TGTGCCAGCAGCCCCGGACTAGCGGGGACAGATACGCAGTATTTT	CASSPGLAGTDTQYF
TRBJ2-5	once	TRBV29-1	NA	TGCAGCGCTTTAGAGGGTGCGGAGACCCAGTACTTC	CSALEGAETQYF
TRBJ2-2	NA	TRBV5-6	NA	TGTGCCAGCAGCTTGACAGGGTGGAACCGGGAGCTGTTTTTT	CASSLTGWNRELFF
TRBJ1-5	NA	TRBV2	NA	TGTGCCAGCAGTGATGGGCGGGGGACTTCGTCTAGCAATCAGCCCCAGCATTTT	CASSDGRGTSSSNQPQHF
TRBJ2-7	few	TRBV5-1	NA	TGCGCCAGCAGGAGGGACTCGATCTACGAGCAGTACTTC	CASRRDSIYEQYF
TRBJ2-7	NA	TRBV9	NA	TGTGCCAGCAGCCAGGGACGGGCTGGGGGGTACGAGCAGTACTTC	CASSQGRAGGYEQYF
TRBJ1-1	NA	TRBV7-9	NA	TGTGCCAGCAGCTTATGGGAGCACACTGAAGCTTTCTTT	CASSLWEHTEAFF
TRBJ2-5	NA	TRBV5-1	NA	TGCGCCAGCAGCTTGGGGGGGGAACAAGAGACCCAGTACTTC	CASSLGGEQETQYF
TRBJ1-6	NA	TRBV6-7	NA	TGTGCCAGCAGTTACTCCCGAGGGGGTCTTAATTCACCCCTCCACTTT	CASSYSRGGLNSPLHF
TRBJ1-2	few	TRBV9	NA	TGTGCCAGCAGCCCCGGACGAGGCGATTACTATGGCTACACCTTC	CASSPGRGDYYGYTF
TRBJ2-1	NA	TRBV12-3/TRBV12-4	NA	TGTGCCAGCAGTTTAAGGGCCGACAATGAGCAGTTCTTC	CASSLRADNEQFF